This T cell receptor beta chain is drawn from a study of CD8 T cells in ankylosing spondylitis. General study points: Disease-associated clonotypes exhibited CD8+ identity and were relatively infrequent in peripheral blood. Made up of eight highly homologous variants, a TCR beta motif appeared characteristic of ankylosing spondylitis blood.

Concerning this clonotype: Its antigen remains unknown.

This CDR3 comprises 15 residues. CDR1 is SGHAT, CDR2 FQDESV, per germline (reference sequence). V was pared by 3 bases and J by 1 base, with 3 bases of the junction left unmatched. From the 5' RACE reads, TCRdb called clonotypes with MiXCR, one entry per CDR3 protein. The table has about 220,000 distinct CDR3 sequences, roughly 25% seen once. The rearrangement uses TRBV11-1 and TRBJ2-1; 7 nucleotides agree with TRBD2. Sequencing was carried out using blood, either unsorted or a sorted T cell fraction (not recorded which). The sequence came from a male donor with ankylosing spondylitis or in good health (not recorded which). In DNA form, the CDR3 reads TGTGCCAGCAGCTTGAAACTAGCGTCCTACAATGAGCAGTTCTTC. Encoded protein: CASSLKLASYNEQFF.